The 28 T cell receptor beta chains in this list originate from one sample, sequenced in a study of OX40 agonist ivuxolimab in advanced cancers. Sequencing was performed with immunoSEQ multiplex PCR; in TCRdb, only in-frame clones are kept and a portion is missing. The sample lists some 70,000 clones; 80% to 95% were seen once. This material consisted of CD4+ or CD8+ T cells sorted from blood, taken in a trial of the OX40 agonist ivuxolimab. These receptor sequences come from an adult with an advanced solid tumor such as melanoma, head and neck, liver or kidney cancer.

The chain has TRBV10-1 and TRBJ2-3, with 7 bases identical to TRBD1. Germline-derived CDR1 and CDR2 are WNHNN and SYGVQD (reference sequence). V shed 5 bases, J shed 0 bases, and the junction held 5 bases outside the gene matches. This CDR3 is built from 15 residues. CDR3 amino acids: CASSKGTASTDTQYF. The CDR3 DNA reads TGCGCCAGCAGTAAAGGGACAGCCAGCACAGATACGCAGTATTTT.

The CDR3 reads CASSPRTGEGNNEQFF. In DNA form, the CDR3 reads TGCGCCAGCAGCCCACGTACGGGGGAGGGAAACAATGAGCAGTTCTTC. This chain joins TRBV5-1 and TRBJ2-1; TRBD2 matches at 7 bases. The trim removed 4 bases at V and 5 bases at J, leaving 12 bases unmatched. The CDR3 is made up of 16 amino acids. CDR1 and CDR2 (germline): SGHRS, YFSETQ.

This clone turned up a few times. The V and J genes are TRBV19 and TRBJ2-5, with unresolved D. The CDR3 consists of 13 residues. V lost 10 bases, J lost 5 bases, and 17 bases lay in between. Germline CDR1 LNHDA, CDR2 SQIVND (reference sequence). CDR3 sequence reads: CATSDDSRETQYF. CDR3 bases: TGTGCCACCTCAGATGACTCTAGGGAGACCCAGTACTTC.

This chain uses TRBV7-6 with TRBJ2-3; the D is unclear. Germline V gene sequence: CDR1 SGHVS, CDR2 FNYEAQ. The CDR3 runs 12 residues. Trimming removed 4 bases at V and 0 bases at J, with 2 bases between. CDR3 in amino acids: CASSSSTDTQYF. CDR3 nucleotides: TGTGCCAGCAGCTCCAGCACAGATACGCAGTATTTT.

The chain has TRBV4-2 and TRBJ2-1; D may match TRBD1 or TRBD2 (7 bases each). V was clipped by 5 bases and J by 4 bases, with 12 bases between them. Germline values: CDR1 LGHNA, CDR2 YNFKEQ. CDR3 size: 14 residues. CDR3 protein: CASSKAGQYNEQFF. The CDR3 coding sequence is TGTGCCAGCAGCAAAGCGGGACAGTACAATGAGCAGTTCTTC.

This chain connects TRBV14 to TRBJ2-1; TRBD2 agrees at 7 bases. Unmatched junction bases numbered 10, after V lost 0 bases and J lost 8 bases. This CDR3 is built from 16 residues. Germline V gene lookup returns CDR1 SGHDN and CDR2 FVKESK. The CDR3 protein is CASSQDWREWVDEQFF. For the CDR3, the DNA is TGTGCCAGCAGCCAAGACTGGCGGGAGTGGGTCGATGAGCAGTTCTTC.

The rearrangement links TRBV28 to TRBJ2-1; possibly TRBD1 for D (6 bases). The CDR3 is 14 residues long. V lost 2 bases and J lost 7, with 12 bases in between. The germline V gene encodes CDR1 MDHEN and CDR2 SYDVKM. This CDR3 reads CASSLQGRSNEQFF. As DNA, the CDR3 is TGTGCCAGCAGTTTACAGGGGCGATCGAATGAGCAGTTCTTC.

The rearrangement uses TRBV27 and TRBJ2-7; TRBD2 aligns across 8 bases. Trimming cost V 8 bases and J 1 base; bases outside gene matches: 4. This CDR3 region has 13 residues. CDR1 is MNHEY and CDR2 is SMNVEV in the germline V gene (reference sequence). Here the CDR3 DNA reads TGTGCCAGCGGACGGGGGGGTTCCTACGAGCAGTACTTC. Protein sequence: CASGRGGSYEQYF.

The gene calls are TRBV28 and TRBJ2-7; the D gene is possibly TRBD2 (5 bases). Trimming removed 2 bases at V and 5 bases at J, with 16 bases between. This CDR3 spans 15 amino acids. Germline CDR1 is MDHEN and CDR2 is SYDVKM. CDR3 DNA sequence: TGTGCCAGCAGTTTAAGTCTTGAGGGAGTAAACGAGCAGTACTTC. It translates to CASSLSLEGVNEQYF.

The chain carries TRBV7-9 and TRBJ1-3, with D unclear. CDR1 SEHNR and CDR2 FQNEAQ come from the germline V gene (reference sequence). Trimming cost V 0 bases and J 0 bases, with 9 bases left between them. This CDR3 contains 16 residues. The CDR3 DNA is TGTGCCAGCAGCTTAGCGCTGGGAGACTCTGGAAACACCATATATTTT. It translates to CASSLALGDSGNTIYF. Full variable domain (rest looked up from reference TRBV7-9 and TRBJ1-3): DTGVSQNPRHKITKRGQNVTFRCDPISEHNRLYWYRQTLGQGPEFLTYFQNEAQLEKSRLLSDRFSAERPKGSFSTLEIQRTEQGDSAMYLCASSLALGDSGNTIYFGEGSWLTVV.

The chain recombines TRBV18 with TRBJ2-7; no clear D gene. V dropped 0 bases and J dropped 4 bases, with 10 bases sitting between them. This CDR3 spans 14 amino acids. Per the germline V gene, CDR1 is KGHSH and CDR2 is LQKENI. Here the CDR3 reads CASSPPSTPYEQYF. Written as DNA, the CDR3 is TGTGCCAGCTCACCACCGTCCACTCCATACGAGCAGTACTTC.

This chain uses TRBV6-5 with TRBJ1-3; D gene uncertain. Germline-derived CDR1 and CDR2 are MNHEY and SVGAGI. V was shortened by 7 bases and J by 0 bases, with 10 bases between the two germline ends. The CDR3 spans 14 residues. The CDR3 loop reads CASMVGSSGNTIYF. The CDR3 nucleotides are TGTGCCAGCATGGTAGGGAGCTCTGGAAACACCATATATTTT.

The chain combines TRBV30 with TRBJ2-3, with D unclear. CDR1 and CDR2 (germline): GTSNPN, SVGIG (reference sequence). Between the trimmed V and J ends, which lost 4 bases and 5 bases, there was a span of 7 bases. The CDR3 is made up of 11 amino acids. The CDR3 DNA reads TGTGCCTGGACACAAAGAGATACGCAGTATTTT. Translated: CAWTQRDTQYF.

This clone appeared once. V is TRBV28 and J is TRBJ2-2, with D possibly matching TRBD2 (5 bases). The CDR3 contains 14 residues. The germline gives CDR1 MDHEN, CDR2 SYDVKM. V lost 7 bases and J lost 0, with 9 bases in between. CDR3 nucleotides: TGTGCCAGCACCCTCGGGACGAACACCGGGGAGCTGTTTTTT. Amino acids: CASTLGTNTGELFF.

This chain connects TRBV10-3 to TRBJ2-7; D is unclear. The V end was cut by 1 base, the J end by 4 bases, with 8 bases between. Germline V gene sequence: CDR1 ENHRY, CDR2 SYGVKD. This CDR3 has 13 amino acids. Here the CDR3 DNA reads TGTGCCATCAGTGAGTTTACCGATTACGAGCAGTACTTC. Its protein is CAISEFTDYEQYF.

This clone was recorded once. The V call is TRBV6-6, the J call TRBJ1-6; no clear D. The germline CDR1 and CDR2 sequences are MNHNY and SVGAGI (reference sequence). The CDR3 is 15 amino acids. With 0 bases removed from V and 4 bases from J, the gap between germline ends came to 7 bases. CDR3 nucleotide sequence: TGTGCCAGCAGTTACTCGGCGGATTATAATTCACCCCTCCACTTT. It translates to CASSYSADYNSPLHF.

The gene calls are TRBV10-1 and TRBJ1-5; D unclear. The germline V gene has CDR1 WNHNN and CDR2 SYGVQD (reference sequence). V shed 6 bases and J shed 0 bases, with 9 bases lying between them. This CDR3 contains 14 residues. CDR3 protein: CASRARNSNQPQHF. As DNA, the CDR3 is TGCGCCAGCAGGGCCAGAAATAGCAATCAGCCCCAGCATTTT.

V and J are TRBV11-2 and TRBJ2-7; 13 nucleotides line up with TRBD2. With V trimmed by 5 bases and J by 3 bases, 7 bases remained unmatched. Germline lookup yields CDR1 SGHAT and CDR2 FQNNGV. This CDR3 is 16 amino acids long. CDR3 residues: CASSRGTSGVDYEQYF. The CDR3 DNA reads TGTGCCAGCAGCCGCGGGACTAGCGGGGTAGACTACGAGCAGTACTTC.

The CDR3, as DNA: TGTGCCAGCACCCAAGACGAGACCCCCGGCTACACCTTC. It encodes CASTQDETPGYTF. The rearrangement links TRBV7-2 to TRBJ1-2; D is ambiguous. Germline V CDR1 and CDR2: SGHTA, FQGNSA. This CDR3 has 13 residues. V lost 7 bases to trimming and J lost 8 bases, with 17 bases between them.

J is TRBJ1-2 and V is TRBV5-1, with D maybe TRBD1 (5 bases). This CDR3 is 11 amino acids long. Per germline, CDR1 SGHRS and CDR2 YFSETQ. CDR3 in amino acids: CAAVGEDGYTF. The CDR3 DNA follows: TGCGCAGCGGTAGGGGAAGATGGCTACACCTTC. Full variable domain (rest looked up from reference TRBV5-1 and TRBJ1-2): KAGVTQTPRYLIKTRGQQVTLSCSPISGHRSVSWYQQTPGQGLQFLFEYFSETQRNKGNFPGRFSGRQFSNSRSEMNVSTLELGDSALYLCAAVGEDGYTFGSGTRLTVV.

The rearrangement uses TRBV11-3 and TRBJ2-5; D remains unclear. The closer fit of TRBJ2-7 to the DNA end suggests the J call may be wrong. Germline CDR1 reads SGHNT; CDR2 reads YENEEA. This CDR3 region has 12 residues. The CDR3 DNA sequence: TGTGCCAGCAGCTTAGTCTGGTACGAGCAGTACTTC. The encoded protein is CASSLVWYEQYF.

The chain links TRBV28 to TRBJ2-5, with 10 nucleotides matching TRBD2. This CDR3 has 15 amino acids. Trimming took 3 bases from V and 4 from J; bases not matched to a gene: 5. Germline CDR1 is MDHEN and CDR2 is SYDVKM. The CDR3, as DNA: TGTGCCAGCAGTTTTTCTAGCGGGAGTTCAGAGACCCAGTACTTC. It codes for CASSFSSGSSETQYF.

The chain couples TRBV30 to TRBJ2-5; TRBD1 is a possible D gene (6 bases). CDR1 is GTSNPN and CDR2 is SVGIG in the germline V gene (reference sequence). CDR3 length equals 13 residues. The V gene lost 3 bases and the J gene lost 7 bases, with 15 bases spanning the gap. The CDR3 DNA follows: TGTGCCTGGAGGGCTGACAGGCGGTGGACCCAGTACTTC. Protein product: CAWRADRRWTQYF.

This chain joins TRBV5-8 and TRBJ2-1; D remains ambiguous. Between the trimmed V and J ends, which lost 0 bases and 5 bases, there was a span of 18 bases. Per the germline V gene, CDR1 is SGHTS and CDR2 is YDEGEE. The CDR3 is 17 amino acids. CDR3 in DNA: TGTGCCAGCAGCTTGGCTCTCAGATGGAATACTGACAATGAGCAGTTCTTC. Translation gives CASSLALRWNTDNEQFF.

This chain joins TRBV7-9 and TRBJ1-1, with 8 bases matching TRBD1. There are 15 residues in the CDR3. Germline V gene data show CDR1 as SEHNR and CDR2 as FQNEAQ (reference sequence). V lost 2 bases, J lost 3 bases, and 5 bases stayed unmatched. CDR3 sequence (DNA): TGTGCCAGCAGCTTACAGGGGGCTGAGGACACTGAAGCTTTCTTT. This codes for CASSLQGAEDTEAFF.

V usage is TRBV30 and J usage is TRBJ2-3; 10 nucleotides match TRBD2. Germline CDR1 and CDR2: GTSNPN and SVGIG (reference sequence). There are 16 residues in the CDR3. J gave up 2 bases and V 3 bases, and 8 bases lay outside the gene matches. The CDR3 loop is CAWRRGSGGLTDTQYF. For the CDR3, the DNA is TGTGCCTGGAGACGAGGTAGCGGGGGGCTCACAGATACGCAGTATTTT.

Written as DNA, the CDR3 is TGTGCCAGCAGTCCCTCGGCGGGCAATCAGCCCCAGCATTTT. Translating it yields CASSPSAGNQPQHF. J is TRBJ1-5 and V is TRBV6-6; unclear D gene. With 5 bases removed from V and 2 bases from J, the gap between germline ends came to 10 bases. CDR1 is MNHNY and CDR2 is SVGAGI in the germline V gene (reference sequence). The CDR3 totals 14 residues.

The V call is TRBV18, the J call TRBJ2-7; D is undetermined. Germline V lookup: CDR1 KGHSH, CDR2 LQKENI. Trimming took off 2 bases at V and 5 bases at J, with 7 bases between the two ends. The CDR3 is 12 amino acids. In DNA form, the CDR3 reads TGTGCCAGCTCACCAGGGCAGAACGAGCAGTACTTC. Protein: CASSPGQNEQYF. Together with reference TRBV18 and TRBJ2-7, the CDR3 gives the full variable domain: NAGVMQNPRHLVRRRGQEARLRCSPMKGHSHVYWYRQLPEEGLKFMVYLQKENIIDESGMPKERFSAEFPKEGPSILRIQQVVRGDSAAYFCASSPGQNEQYFGPGTRLTVT.